A single sample is the source of the 5 T cell receptor beta chains below, sequenced in a study of shared clonotypes between healthy human individuals. Measured with immunoSEQ multiplex PCR; TCRdb has only the in-frame clones, and not every one. In the table there are about 2.2 million clones, about 92% of which are singletons. CD45RO-negative, CCR7-positively selected cells formed the naive CD8 fraction, excluding terminally differentiated effector memory CD45RA+ cells. Sequencing was done on a sample of naive CD8+ T cells from PBMCs. Receptors were obtained from a young man in good health. Some clones in this sample may be carry-over from other donors' samples.

The gene calls are TRBV29-1 and TRBJ2-5; the match to TRBD1 covers 7 bases. CDR3 length equals 15 residues. Germline V gives CDR1 SQVTM, CDR2 ANQGSEA. V lost 5 bases, J lost 4 bases, and 13 bases stayed unmatched. Here the CDR3 reads CSVCSGTASIETQYF. DNA of the CDR3: TGCAGCGTTTGTTCGGGGACAGCCTCGATAGAGACCCAGTACTTC.

The J gene is TRBJ2-1, the V gene TRBV4-1, with D perhaps matching TRBD2 (5 bases). From germline, CDR1 is MGHRA and CDR2 YSYEKL. Trimming removed 1 base from V and 5 bases from J, with 15 bases in between. CDR3 length equals 16 residues. CDR3 DNA: TGCGCCAGCAGCCAAGTACCGGGGATGGGTGACAATGAGCAGTTCTTC. Encoded protein: CASSQVPGMGDNEQFF.

In its sample, this clone was seen once. The rearrangement uses TRBV7-9 and TRBJ2-1; 11 positions match TRBD2. Germline values: CDR1 SEHNR, CDR2 FQNEAQ (reference sequence). The ends lost 5 bases at V and 8 bases at J; junction bases unmatched: 8. The CDR3 consists of 15 residues. The DNA of the CDR3 is TGTGCCAGCAGCGAACTAGCGGGAGTTGTCCATGAGCAGTTCTTC. It translates to CASSELAGVVHEQFF.

This rearrangement joins TRBV10-3 to TRBJ2-4; unclear D gene. The CDR3 sequence is 12 residues long. Germline V CDR1 and CDR2: ENHRY, SYGVKD. V lost 3 bases and J 3 bases, leaving 3 bases between the germline ends. CDR3 region: CAISDGKNIQYF. CDR3 nucleotides: TGTGCCATCAGTGACGGCAAAAACATTCAGTACTTC.

The chain recombines TRBV9 with TRBJ2-1; no reliable D call. The V end lost 1 base, the J end lost 3 bases, and 5 bases lay between the germline ends. This CDR3 region has 13 residues. Germline V lookup: CDR1 SGDLS, CDR2 YYNGEE. In DNA form, the CDR3 reads TGTGCCAGCAGCGTAACTAACTACAATGAGCAGTTCTTC. Protein product: CASSVTNYNEQFF.